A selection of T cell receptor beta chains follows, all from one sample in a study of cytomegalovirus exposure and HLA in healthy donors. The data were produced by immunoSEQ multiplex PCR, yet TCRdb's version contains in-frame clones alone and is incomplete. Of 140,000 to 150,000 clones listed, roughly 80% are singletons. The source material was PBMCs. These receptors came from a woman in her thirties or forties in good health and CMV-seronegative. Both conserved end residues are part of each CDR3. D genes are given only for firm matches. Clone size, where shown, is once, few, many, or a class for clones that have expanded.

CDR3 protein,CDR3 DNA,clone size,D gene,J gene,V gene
CASHNRQDLYGYTF,TGTGCCAGTCATAATCGACAGGACCTCTATGGCTACACCTTC,.,.,TRBJ1-2,TRBV19
CASSLVLSGGQETQYF,TGCGCCAGCAGCTTGGTCCTGTCGGGAGGGCAAGAGACCCAGTACTTC,.,TRBD2,TRBJ2-5,TRBV5-1
CATTSPGLPNYGYTF,TGTGCCACCACTAGTCCGGGGTTACCTAACTATGGCTACACCTTC,few,.,TRBJ1-2,TRBV19
CASSVERQSEAFF,TGTGCCAGCAGCGTAGAGCGACAGTCTGAAGCTTTCTTT,once,.,TRBJ1-1,TRBV9
CASSPGHGNTIYF,TGTGCCAGCAGCCCGGGACATGGAAACACCATATATTTT,once,.,TRBJ1-3,TRBV11-3
CASSSNEWGPVVGKLFF,TGTGCCAGCAGCAGCAACGAATGGGGCCCCGTCGTCGGGAAACTGTTTTTT,.,.,TRBJ1-4,TRBV7-8
CASSLGDRLDGYTF,TGTGCCAGCAGCTTGGGAGACAGATTAGATGGCTACACCTTC,.,.,TRBJ1-2,TRBV5-4
CASTPGQGSGTDTQYF,TGTGCCAGCACACCGGGACAGGGGAGTGGTACAGATACGCAGTATTTT,.,TRBD1,TRBJ2-3,TRBV2
CASSLWTIPGGDTQYF,TGTGCCAGCAGCTTGTGGACTATCCCTGGGGGAGATACGCAGTATTTT,.,.,TRBJ2-3,TRBV5-6
CASSLGQGSAEAFF,TGCGCCAGCAGCTTGGGCCAGGGGAGCGCTGAAGCTTTCTTT,.,.,TRBJ1-1,TRBV5-1
CASSAARVGGSHTGELFF,TGTGCCAGCAGCGCCGCCAGAGTGGGGGGGTCGCACACCGGGGAGCTGTTTTTT,.,TRBD2,TRBJ2-2,TRBV2
CAIVPGQGARGGNTEAFF,TGTGCCATCGTCCCAGGACAGGGGGCGAGAGGAGGGAACACTGAAGCTTTCTTT,few,TRBD1,TRBJ1-1,TRBV10-3
CASSRYPATRIYEQYF,TGTGCCAGCAGCCGGTATCCTGCCACGCGGATCTACGAGCAGTACTTC,.,.,TRBJ2-7,TRBV7-9
CASSEQGLGLSVPQHF,TGTGCCAGCAGTGAACAGGGGCTTGGCTTGAGTGTGCCCCAGCATTTT,.,.,TRBJ1-5,TRBV2
CASPDLGATDTQYF,TGTGCCAGCCCTGACCTGGGGGCCACAGATACGCAGTATTTT,.,.,TRBJ2-3,TRBV2
CASSRRLAGGRVNEQFF,TGTGCCAGCAGCCGGAGACTAGCGGGGGGCAGGGTCAATGAGCAGTTCTTC,.,TRBD2,TRBJ2-1,TRBV4-2
CASTPRGPGGTNYGYTF,TGTGCCAGCACCCCACGGGGCCCCGGGGGAACCAACTATGGCTACACCTTC,.,.,TRBJ1-2,TRBV2
CASSFQGDEQFF,TGTGCCAGCAGCTTCCAGGGTGATGAGCAGTTCTTC,.,.,TRBJ2-1,TRBV7-9
CASSEKSGGVLEQFF,TGTGCCAGCAGTGAAAAGAGCGGGGGGGTTCTTGAGCAGTTCTTC,few,TRBD2,TRBJ2-1,TRBV6-1
CASSPHPAGGISNTGELFF,TGTGCCAGCTCACCTCACCCCGCGGGGGGAATTTCGAACACCGGGGAGCTGTTTTTT,.,TRBD2,TRBJ2-2,TRBV18
CASSLTSGRVYNEQFF,TGCGCCAGCAGCCTGACTAGCGGGAGGGTTTACAATGAGCAGTTCTTC,.,TRBD2,TRBJ2-1,TRBV5-1
CASSQEDRETRELFF,TGCGCCAGCAGCCAAGAGGACAGGGAGACCAGGGAGCTGTTTTTT,.,TRBD1,TRBJ2-2,TRBV4-1
CASSLDFNEQFF,TGTGCCAGCAGCTTAGACTTCAATGAGCAGTTCTTC,.,.,TRBJ2-1,TRBV7-2
CASSLRDRGFYEQYF,TGTGCCAGCAGCTTACGGGACAGGGGATTCTACGAGCAGTACTTC,.,TRBD1,TRBJ2-7,TRBV7-8
CASSLSRIDYEQYF,TGTGCCAGCAGCTTGTCGAGGATAGACTACGAGCAGTACTTC,.,.,TRBJ2-7,TRBV5-6
CASSQDGWRGGKSPLHF,TGCGCCAGCAGCCAAGATGGGTGGAGAGGGGGCAAGTCACCCCTCCACTTT,once,TRBD1,TRBJ1-6,TRBV4-1
CASSPGAGHTEAFF,TGTGCCAGCTCACCGGGGGCAGGGCACACTGAAGCTTTCTTT,.,.,TRBJ1-1,TRBV18
CASSLAGTGGRTEAFF,TGTGCCAGCAGCTTAGCGGGGACAGGGGGCAGGACTGAAGCTTTCTTT,.,TRBD1,TRBJ1-1,TRBV7-9
CASSFRRSNQPQHF,TGTGCCAGCAGCTTCCGGCGGAGCAATCAGCCCCAGCATTTT,.,.,TRBJ1-5,TRBV5-6
CASSQTVGQVLEAFF,TGTGCCAGCAGCCAAACTGTGGGACAGGTTCTTGAAGCTTTCTTT,few,TRBD1,TRBJ1-1,TRBV2
CASSNYPAHGTAFF,TGTGCCAGCAGTAACTATCCCGCACATGGTACAGCTTTCTTT,.,.,TRBJ1-1,TRBV6-1
CASSYGQGNYGYTF,TGTGCCAGCAGTTACGGACAGGGGAACTATGGCTACACCTTC,few,TRBD1,TRBJ1-2,TRBV6-6
CASSYSILHSYEQYF,TGTGCCAGCAGTTACTCCATACTACACTCCTACGAGCAGTACTTC,.,.,TRBJ2-7,TRBV6-5
CASSPGTQNYGYTF,TGCGCCAGCAGCCCTGGGACACAGAACTATGGCTACACCTTC,.,.,TRBJ1-2,TRBV5-1
CASSPGGSGGGYTF,TGTGCCAGCAGCCCCGGTGGCTCCGGAGGGGGCTACACCTTC,.,.,TRBJ1-2,TRBV7-6
CATSRADSAPRNEQFF,TGTGCCACCAGCAGAGCTGACAGTGCCCCCAGGAATGAGCAGTTCTTC,.,.,TRBJ2-1,TRBV15
CASSVGGLSTEAFF,TGTGCCAGCAGTGTGGGAGGGCTTAGCACTGAAGCTTTCTTT,.,.,TRBJ1-1,TRBV2
CALKPGQVNTEAFF,TGTGCCTTAAAGCCGGGACAGGTGAACACTGAAGCTTTCTTT,once,TRBD1,TRBJ1-1,TRBV6-1
CASSLADRELTDTQYF,TGTGCCAGCAGCTTAGCGGACAGGGAACTCACAGATACGCAGTATTTT,.,TRBD1,TRBJ2-3,TRBV5-5
CASRAHRGSTDTQYF,TGTGCCAGCCGGGCACACAGGGGTTCCACAGATACGCAGTATTTT,.,TRBD1,TRBJ2-3,TRBV6-5
CASSRESEQYF,TGTGCCAGCAGCCGGGAAAGCGAGCAGTACTTC,few,.,TRBJ2-7,TRBV13
CASSQTSQGMAFF,TGTGCCAGCAGCCAAACCTCACAGGGGATGGCTTTCTTT,.,TRBD1,TRBJ1-1,TRBV7-9
CASSFSRGAPYEQYF,TGTGCCAGCAGCTTTTCGCGGGGGGCCCCCTACGAGCAGTACTTC,.,.,TRBJ2-7,TRBV21-1
CASRSLGLSNDEQYF,TGTGCCAGCAGAAGCTTGGGACTAAGTAATGACGAGCAGTACTTC,.,TRBD2,TRBJ2-7,TRBV5-6
CASSSRQERNTEAFF,TGCGCCAGCAGCTCTAGACAGGAGAGGAACACTGAAGCTTTCTTT,.,.,TRBJ1-1,TRBV5-1
CASSLGDNYEQYF,TGTGCCAGCAGCTTAGGGGACAACTACGAGCAGTACTTC,.,.,TRBJ2-7,TRBV7-9
CASSLVGGPDSYEQYF,TGTGCCAGCAGCTTGGTCGGGGGGCCCGACTCCTACGAGCAGTACTTC,.,.,TRBJ2-7,TRBV5-4
CASPCGGPGDYEQYF,TGTGCCAGTCCTTGCGGCGGACCCGGGGACTACGAGCAGTACTTC,few,.,TRBJ2-7,TRBV27
CASSLWGTSNYGYTF,TGTGCCAGCAGTTTATGGGGCACTTCTAACTATGGCTACACCTTC,.,.,TRBJ1-2,TRBV28
CASGTRLDEQYF,TGTGCCAGCGGGACTCGACTGGACGAGCAGTACTTC,once,.,TRBJ2-7,TRBV28
CASSPLGTGVNTEAFF,TGTGCCAGCTCACCACTCGGGACAGGGGTGAACACTGAAGCTTTCTTT,.,TRBD1,TRBJ1-1,TRBV18
CASSCSFSGTQYF,TGTGCCAGCAGTTGCTCCTTCTCGGGGACCCAGTACTTC,.,.,TRBJ2-5,TRBV6-5
CASSITGGWNQPQHF,TGTGCCAGTAGTATTACAGGGGGGTGGAATCAGCCCCAGCATTTT,.,TRBD1,TRBJ1-5,TRBV19
CASSLDPGSSYEQYF,TGTGCCAGCAGCTTAGATCCCGGGAGCTCCTACGAGCAGTACTTC,.,.,TRBJ2-7,TRBV11-2
CASSAVPGQVSYGYTF,TGCGCCAGCAGCGCTGTTCCGGGACAGGTGTCCTATGGCTACACCTTC,.,TRBD1,TRBJ1-2,TRBV5-1